This T cell receptor (beta chain) was retrieved from a study of vaccination and CD4 T cells after COVID-19. Study in general: SARS-CoV-2 was confirmed by nasal swab PCR; disease was mild in under ten, severe in one.

In germline, CDR1 is SGHTA, CDR2 FQGNSA. The ends lost 0 bases at V and 6 bases at J; junction bases unmatched: 9. The CDR3 has 16 amino acids. An Oncomine TCR Beta short-read assay was used to sequence the DNA from cultured CD4+ T cells. TCRdb re-called the PCR reads with MiXCR, one entry per CDR3 protein. The table has some 14,000 distinct CDR3 sequences, 65% to 80% seen once. Comment on this clonotype: Antigen unknown.

Indicated treatment: roughly 11-day PBMC culture with coronavirus spike peptide pools or control peptides (ViraFEST assay). ViraFEST used peptide pools to expand antigen-specific T cells before TCR sequencing. Study-wide results and caveats: There was no significant change from around 21 to 38 median reactive clonotypes.

The chain is built from TRBV7-2 and TRBJ2-7, with 9 bases matching TRBD2. The TCR originated in a human donor who had recovered from COVID-19. The specimen was CD4+ T cells from blood, cultured in vitro. The CDR3 nucleotides are TGTGCCAGCAGCTTAGCGGGCGGGAGGGCCTCCCTCGAGCAGTACTTC. It translates to CASSLAGGRASLEQYF.